Listed here are 8 T cell receptor beta chains from one sample, sequenced in a study of cytomegalovirus exposure and HLA in healthy donors. The data were produced by immunoSEQ multiplex PCR, yet TCRdb's version contains in-frame clones alone and is incomplete. This table has 98,000 or so clones, under 85% appearing once. The sequenced sample consisted of PBMCs. These receptors came from a woman between 18 and 30 years old in good health and CMV-seronegative.

The chain uses TRBV9 and TRBJ2-1; D gene ambiguous. The CDR3 is 12 amino acids. V was shortened by 2 bases and J by 9 bases, with 9 bases between the two germline ends. CDR1 and CDR2 from the germline V gene are SGDLS and YYNGEE. The CDR3 DNA reads as TGTGCCAGCAGCGTCCTACTTGGTGAGCAGTTCTTC. This sequence encodes CASSVLLGEQFF.

The rearrangement links TRBV6-4 to TRBJ1-2, with 11 bases that match TRBD1. Trimming removed 2 bases from V and 4 bases from J; junction bases left unmatched: 0. The CDR3 has 14 amino acids. Germline values: CDR1 MRHNA, CDR2 SNTAGT. CDR3 amino acids: CASSDGTGGYGYTF. CDR3 sequence (DNA): TGTGCCAGCAGTGACGGGACAGGGGGCTATGGCTACACCTTC.

The genes are TRBV4-1 and TRBJ1-6; maybe TRBD1 (5 bases). The CDR3 is 15 amino acids. V dropped 0 bases and J dropped 10 bases, with 13 bases sitting between them. In germline, CDR1 is MGHRA, CDR2 YSYEKL. The CDR3 loop is CASSQDRYQGSPLHF. The CDR3 bases are TGCGCCAGCAGCCAAGATAGGTACCAGGGATCACCCCTCCACTTT.

V gene TRBV11-2 combines with J gene TRBJ1-4; D might be TRBD1 (5 bases). Per the germline V gene, CDR1 is SGHAT and CDR2 is FQNNGV. Trimming shortened V by 4 bases and J by 7 bases, and 13 bases separated the two germline ends. CDR3 length equals 14 residues. The CDR3, as DNA: TGTGCCAGCAGCTCCGGGGGGACGGCTGAAAAACTGTTTTTT. Amino acids: CASSSGGTAEKLFF.

The chain employs TRBV28 and TRBJ1-4, with 8 bases matching TRBD1. V lost 5 bases and J lost 8; bases outside the gene matches: 4. There are 13 residues in the CDR3. Germline V gives CDR1 MDHEN, CDR2 SYDVKM. DNA for the CDR3: TGTGCCAGCAGTCGGACAGGGCAGGAAAAACTGTTTTTT. Its translation is CASSRTGQEKLFF.

There are a few counts of this clone. The genes are TRBV2 and TRBJ2-5; D not resolved. The V gene's germline CDR1 is SNHLY and CDR2 FYNNEI. V lost 3 bases and J lost 5, with 10 bases in between. CDR3 length equals 13 residues. As DNA, the CDR3 is TGTGCCAGCAGTGAGGATTGGGCGGAGACCCAGTACTTC. Encoded protein: CASSEDWAETQYF. The variable domain in full, completed from reference TRBV2 and TRBJ2-5, reads EPEVTQTPSHQVTQMGQEVILRCVPISNHLYFYWYRQILGQKVEFLVSFYNNEISEKSEIFDDQFSVERPDGSNFTLKIRSTKLEDSAMYFCASSEDWAETQYFGPGTRLLVL.

The chain is built from TRBV10-3 and TRBJ2-2, with 7 positions matching TRBD1. The CDR3 is made up of 15 amino acids. Germline V lookup: CDR1 ENHRY, CDR2 SYGVKD. The V and J ends lost 6 bases and 6 bases, in that order; junction bases with no gene match: 10. CDR3 loop: CAIRVTGIDSGELFF. The CDR3 coding sequence is TGTGCCATCAGGGTGACAGGGATCGATTCCGGGGAGCTGTTTTTT.

The chain joins TRBV10-3 to TRBJ2-2; D gene unclear. V gave up 7 bases and J gave up 5 bases, with 14 bases separating them. Germline-derived CDR1 and CDR2 are ENHRY and SYGVKD. The CDR3 totals 14 residues. In DNA, the CDR3 is TGTGCCATCAAGTCGTGGCAGGCGACCGGGGAGCTGTTTTTT. It codes for CAIKSWQATGELFF.